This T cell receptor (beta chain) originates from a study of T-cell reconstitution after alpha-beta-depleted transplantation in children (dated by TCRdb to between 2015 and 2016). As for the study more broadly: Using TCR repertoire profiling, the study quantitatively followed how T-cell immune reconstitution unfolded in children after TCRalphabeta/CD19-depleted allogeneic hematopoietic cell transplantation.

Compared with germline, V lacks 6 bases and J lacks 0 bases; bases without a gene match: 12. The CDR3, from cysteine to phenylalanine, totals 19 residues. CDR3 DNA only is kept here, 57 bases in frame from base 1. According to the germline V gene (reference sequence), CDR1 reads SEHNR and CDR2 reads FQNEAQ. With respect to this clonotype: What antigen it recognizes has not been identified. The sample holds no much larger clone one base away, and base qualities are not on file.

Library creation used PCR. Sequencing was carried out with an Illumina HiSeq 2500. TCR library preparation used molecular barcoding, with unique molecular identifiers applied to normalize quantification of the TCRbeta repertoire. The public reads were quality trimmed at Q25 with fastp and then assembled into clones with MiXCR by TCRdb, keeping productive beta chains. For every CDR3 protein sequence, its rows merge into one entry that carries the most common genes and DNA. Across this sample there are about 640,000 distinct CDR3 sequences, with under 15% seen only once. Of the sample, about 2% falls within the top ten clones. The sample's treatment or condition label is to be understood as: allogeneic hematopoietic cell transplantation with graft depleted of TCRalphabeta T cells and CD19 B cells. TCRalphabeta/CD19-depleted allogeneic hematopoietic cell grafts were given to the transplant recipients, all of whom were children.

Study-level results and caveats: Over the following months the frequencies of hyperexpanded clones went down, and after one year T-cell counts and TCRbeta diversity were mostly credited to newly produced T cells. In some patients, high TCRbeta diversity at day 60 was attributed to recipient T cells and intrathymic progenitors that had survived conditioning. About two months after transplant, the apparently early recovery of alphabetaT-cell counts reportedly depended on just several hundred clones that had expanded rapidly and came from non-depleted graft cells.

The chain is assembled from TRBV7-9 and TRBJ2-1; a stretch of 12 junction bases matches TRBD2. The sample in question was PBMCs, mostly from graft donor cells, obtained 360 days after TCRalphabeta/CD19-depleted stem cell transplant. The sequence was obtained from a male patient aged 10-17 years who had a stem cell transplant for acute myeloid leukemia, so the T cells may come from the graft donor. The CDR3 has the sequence CASRAGTSGPKSSYNEQFF. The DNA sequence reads TGTGCCAGCAGGGCCGGGACTAGCGGGCCCAAGAGCTCCTACAATGAGCAGTTCTTC.